The 17 T cell receptor beta chains in this list originate from one sample, sequenced in a study of blood T cell repertoires in COVID-19. Libraries were prepared by immunoSEQ multiplex PCR; TCRdb keeps only in-frame clonotypes and omits some of them. The sample shows 200,000 to 300,000 clones, about 90% of them seen only once. The sample comprised peripheral blood. The source is a man aged 55 to 69 who had recovered from COVID-19.

The chain combines TRBV6-5 with TRBJ2-5, with no clear D. The germline V gene has CDR1 MNHEY and CDR2 SVGAGI. V dropped 2 bases and J dropped 1 base, with 8 bases sitting between them. This CDR3 region has 14 residues. The CDR3 reads CASSYGVGQETQYF. CDR3 sequence (DNA): TGTGCCAGCAGTTACGGAGTGGGCCAAGAGACCCAGTACTTC.

The V call is TRBV7-8, the J call TRBJ1-1; tentatively, D is TRBD1 (5 bases). This CDR3 is built from 16 residues. Trimming left V 0 bases short and J 1 base short, with 12 bases between. From germline, CDR1 is SGHVS and CDR2 FQNEAQ. CDR3 bases: TGTGCCAGCAGCTTAGCAGGCTCCGGGGGGAACACTGAAGCTTTCTTT. Its protein product is CASSLAGSGGNTEAFF. The full variable domain, rest sourced from reference TRBV7-8 and TRBJ1-1, is GAGVSQSPRYKVAKRGQDVALRCDPISGHVSLFWYQQALGQGPEFLTYFQNEAQLDKSGLPSDRFFAERPEGSVSTLKIQRTQQEDSAVYLCASSLAGSGGNTEAFFGQGTRLTVV.

The rearrangement uses TRBV30 and TRBJ2-3; D is unclear. The CDR3 is made up of 12 amino acids. V was shortened by 2 bases and J by 5 bases, with 8 bases between the two germline ends. Looked up from germline, CDR1 is GTSNPN and CDR2 is SVGIG (reference sequence). The CDR3 region is CAWSLTGDTQYF. Written as DNA, the CDR3 is TGTGCCTGGAGTTTGACGGGAGATACGCAGTATTTT.

The chain uses TRBV19 and TRBJ2-5; 8 bases agree with TRBD2. Germline values: CDR1 LNHDA, CDR2 SQIVND (reference sequence). This CDR3 is built from 15 residues. Unmatched junction bases numbered 6, after V lost 2 bases and J lost 4 bases. The CDR3 sequence is CASSIRRSGGETQYF. The DNA of the CDR3 is TGTGCCAGTAGTATACGGAGGAGCGGGGGAGAGACCCAGTACTTC.

V is TRBV20-1 and J is TRBJ2-5; 7 bases line up with TRBD2. Trimming cost V 3 bases and J 5 bases; bases outside gene matches: 9. The CDR3 is 14 residues long. From germline, CDR1 is DFQATT and CDR2 SNEGSKA (reference sequence). The CDR3, as DNA: TGCAGTGCTAGTTCTACTAGCGTTCAGGAGACCCAGTACTTC. Its protein product is CSASSTSVQETQYF.

V and J are TRBV7-2 and TRBJ1-4; 8 positions agree with TRBD1. The CDR3 has 15 residues. J gave up 8 bases and V 5 bases, and 10 bases lay outside the gene matches. The germline gives CDR1 SGHTA, CDR2 FQGNSA. CDR3: CASSRTQGAEEKLFF. In nucleotides, the CDR3 is TGTGCCAGCAGCCGGACCCAGGGGGCCGAAGAAAAACTGTTTTTT.

J is TRBJ1-6 and V is TRBV19, with D uncertain. The germline V and J ends were trimmed by 7 bases and 0 bases, with 13 bases remaining between them. This CDR3 contains 16 residues. Germline V gene lookup returns CDR1 LNHDA and CDR2 SQIVND (reference sequence). The CDR3 spells CASTIGGSSYNSPLHF. As DNA, the CDR3 is TGTGCCAGTACCATAGGCGGGAGCTCCTATAATTCACCCCTCCACTTT.

Concerning this clone itself: The sample holds other DNA sequences that translate to the same CDR3. The rearrangement uses TRBV6-5 and TRBJ1-6, with TRBD1 matching 7 bases. The length of the CDR3 is 14 residues. The germline V gene has CDR1 MNHEY and CDR2 SVGAGI. The V and J ends lost 5 bases and 10 bases, in that order; junction bases with no gene match: 8. CDR3 region: CASSRDRVRSPLHF. The CDR3 nucleotides are TGTGCCAGCAGTAGAGACAGGGTTCGATCACCCCTCCACTTT.

The chain recombines TRBV30 with TRBJ1-6; 10 bases agree with TRBD1. This CDR3 comprises 17 residues. V gave up 2 bases and J gave up 10 bases; unmatched junction bases: 14. CDR1 and CDR2 (germline): GTSNPN, SVGIG (reference sequence). CDR3 residues: CAWSFIRTGTGASPLHF. The CDR3 coding sequence is TGTGCCTGGAGTTTCATCAGAACCGGGACAGGGGCCTCACCCCTCCACTTT.

V usage is TRBV30 and J usage is TRBJ1-3; 7 bases agree with TRBD1. The germline V gene encodes CDR1 GTSNPN and CDR2 SVGIG (reference sequence). This CDR3 is built from 13 residues. V lost 5 bases to trimming and J lost 4 bases; unmatched junction nucleotides: 5. CDR3 sequence (DNA): TGTGCCTGGGACAGGGTAGCAGGAAACACCATATATTTT. This translates into CAWDRVAGNTIYF.

This clone has more than one count but fewer than ten. This rearrangement joins TRBV10-1 to TRBJ2-7; D perhaps matches TRBD2 (6 bases). Germline loops: CDR1 WNHNN, CDR2 SYGVQD (reference sequence). V lost 5 bases and J 6 bases, leaving 8 bases between the germline ends. The CDR3 loop spans 11 amino acids. The CDR3 nucleotides are TGCGCCAGCAGTCGGCGGGGCGAGCAGTACTTC. Residues: CASSRRGEQYF.

The gene calls are TRBV7-7 and TRBJ2-7; TRBD1 matches 10 bases. The germline V gene encodes CDR1 SSHAT and CDR2 FNYEAQ (reference sequence). V shed 5 bases and J 9 bases; nucleotides not matched to a gene: 13. CDR3 length: 15 residues. The CDR3 region has the DNA TGTGCCAGCAGCCCGTACCTCGGACAGGGGGTCGGGCAGTACTTC. As protein: CASSPYLGQGVGQYF.

This clone was seen once. The rearrangement joins TRBV5-1 to TRBJ1-6; 7 nucleotides align to TRBD1. Losses at the gene ends were 2 bases for V and 8 bases for J; bases not matched to a gene: 7. From germline, CDR1 is SGHRS and CDR2 YFSETQ. This CDR3 contains 15 residues. Written as DNA, the CDR3 is TGCGCCAGCAGCTTAACACAGGGGAGTGATTCACCCCTCCACTTT. It encodes CASSLTQGSDSPLHF.

This chain uses TRBV15 with TRBJ2-7, with 7 bases fitting TRBD2. Trimming at V came to 1 base and at J to 4 bases, leaving 7 bases not matched to a gene. This CDR3 region has 15 residues. Germline CDR1 and CDR2: LNHNV and YYDKDF (reference sequence). CDR3: CATSRAEGGGYEQYF. In DNA, the CDR3 is TGTGCCACCAGCAGAGCGGAGGGCGGGGGATACGAGCAGTACTTC.

This chain connects TRBV27 to TRBJ2-1; no definite D call. CDR1 is MNHEY, CDR2 SMNVEV, per germline (reference sequence). The CDR3 is 13 amino acids. The ends were cut back, 7 bases at V and 7 bases at J, with 14 bases in the middle. In DNA, the CDR3 is TGTGCCAGCACCCTAAAATCGTGGAATGAGCAGTTCTTC. This translates into CASTLKSWNEQFF.

This clone has just one count. The V call is TRBV7-8, the J call TRBJ1-5; possibly TRBD1 for D (5 bases). V lost 5 bases and J lost 1, with 15 bases in between. This CDR3 is 16 amino acids long. Germline CDR1 and CDR2: SGHVS and FQNEAQ. The CDR3 nucleotides are TGTGCCAGCAGCCGTACGGTTCAGGGAAGCAATCAGCCCCAGCATTTT. Residues: CASSRTVQGSNQPQHF.

This clone was recorded only once. At one end the junction does not follow the germline gene, possibly because of a read error. The rearrangement links TRBV27 to TRBJ2-7; TRBD1 matches 8 bases. Germline V gives CDR1 MNHEY, CDR2 SMNVEV (reference sequence). This CDR3 contains 12 residues. This chain's CDR3 is CASSFDQGALNF. CDR3 DNA: TGTGCCAGCAGTTTCGACCAGGGGGCTCTGAACTTC.